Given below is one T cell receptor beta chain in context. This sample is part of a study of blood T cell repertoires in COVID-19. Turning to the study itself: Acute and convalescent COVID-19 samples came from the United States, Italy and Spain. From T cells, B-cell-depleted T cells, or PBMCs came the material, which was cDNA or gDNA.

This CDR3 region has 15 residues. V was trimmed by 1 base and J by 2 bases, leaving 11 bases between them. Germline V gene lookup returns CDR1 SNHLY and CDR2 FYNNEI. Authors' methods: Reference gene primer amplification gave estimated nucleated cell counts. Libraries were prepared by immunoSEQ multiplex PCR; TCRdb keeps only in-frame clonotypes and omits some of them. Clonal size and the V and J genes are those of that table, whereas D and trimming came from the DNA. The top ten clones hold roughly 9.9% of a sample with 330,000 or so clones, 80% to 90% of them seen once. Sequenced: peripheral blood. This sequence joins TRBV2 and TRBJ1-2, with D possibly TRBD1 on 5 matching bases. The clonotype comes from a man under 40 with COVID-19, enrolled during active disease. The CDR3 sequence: CASSEGAAGNYGYTF. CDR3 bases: TGTGCCAGCAGTGAAGGCGCGGCAGGGAACTATGGCTACACCTTC.